This T cell receptor beta chain derives from a study of T cell responses to AZD1222 COVID-19 vaccine. Study outcomes and limitations: Vaccination with two AZD1222 doses was followed by a rise in Spike-specific TCR breadth and depth. Clonal diversity was possibly underestimated; the donors were predominantly white British and more often female. Reportedly, nearly half the spike-specific TCRs target unmutated variant regions.

Assay: immunoSEQ multiplex PCR; the TCRdb copy retains only in-frame clones and omits some. This table holds around 99,000 clones, 91% found once. With regard to this clone: Its target is not known.

Germline V CDR1 and CDR2: ENHRY, SYGVKD. The CDR3 runs 15 residues. The V and J ends lost 3 bases and 3 bases respectively, with 14 bases between them. The receptor was isolated from an adult who received the AZD1222 COVID-19 vaccine. The starting material was peripheral blood, obtained 28 days after the second AZD1222 dose. This sequence joins TRBV10-3 and TRBJ2-5; either TRBD1 or TRBD2 may fit D (5 bases each). The CDR3 sequence: CAISELRDPEETQYF. DNA of the CDR3: TGTGCCATCAGTGAATTGAGGGACCCGGAAGAGACCCAGTACTTC.